This T cell receptor beta chain is drawn from a study of cytomegalovirus exposure and HLA in healthy donors. On the study more broadly: The 90 to 150 validation repertoires used a platform that matched the one used for the approximately 690 first-cohort repertoires, as a later analysis reported. Study-wide results and limits: According to a subsequent analysis, TCR clusters identified in the first cohort showed a tendency to co-occur across the 100 to 150 validation repertoires. In vitro, a few CMV-associated chains proved specific for CMV antigens. The classifier reportedly diagnosed cytomegalovirus status with high specificity and sensitivity.

Assay: immunoSEQ multiplex PCR; the TCRdb copy retains only in-frame clones and omits some. The sample holds a few hundred thousand clones, 87% seen once. This clone was counted a few times. Its antigen is not identified. Trimming left V 3 bases short and J 6 bases short, with 12 bases between. This CDR3 contains 13 residues. Looked up from germline, CDR1 is LNHDA and CDR2 is SQIVND (reference sequence). This sequence was found in a man between 18 and 35 years old in good health and CMV-seropositive. Sequencing was performed on PBMCs. The chain has TRBV19 and TRBJ2-7; TRBD2 might be the D (6 bases). Written as DNA, the CDR3 is TGTGCCAGTAGTATCTCGGGGGTCGGCGAGCAGTACTTC. It translates to CASSISGVGEQYF.